This TCR beta chain was recovered during a study of T cell responses to AZD1222 COVID-19 vaccine. Overall study findings and caveats: Clonal diversity was possibly underestimated; the donors were predominantly white British and more often female. Following two doses of AZD1222, Spike-specific TCR breadth and depth rose.

The length of the CDR3 is 12 residues. V lost 4 bases and J 0 bases, leaving 6 bases between the germline ends. Germline V CDR1 and CDR2: GTSNPN, SVGIG (reference sequence). Concerning this clone itself: Its antigen remains unidentified.

Sequencing was performed with immunoSEQ multiplex PCR; in TCRdb, only in-frame clones are kept and a portion is missing. This sample has tens of thousands of clones, with about 83% found just once. This TCR was sampled from an adult in good health. This specimen was peripheral blood, taken on day 0 of AZD1222 vaccination. The gene calls are TRBV30 and TRBJ1-2; D gene ambiguous. The CDR3 reads CAWTHSNYGYTF. Here the CDR3 DNA reads TGTGCCTGGACCCACTCTAACTATGGCTACACCTTC.